What follows is one TCR beta chain and its context. This sample is drawn from a study of blood T cell repertoires in COVID-19. CDR1 and CDR2 from the germline V gene are MNHNS and SASEGT. The CDR3 covers 14 residues. With 2 bases removed from V and 3 bases from J, the gap between germline ends came to 8 bases. Assay used: immunoSEQ multiplex PCR; TCRdb lists only in-frame clones, some missing. The data contain 190,000 or so clones, about 86% of them seen just once; the ten biggest clones take up 2.5% to 3.5%. This chain connects TRBV6-1 to TRBJ1-5; tentatively, D is TRBD1 (5 bases). The sample was peripheral blood. This clonotype was obtained from a woman in her 30s with active or convalescent COVID-19. The CDR3 DNA reads as TGTGCCAGCAGTGAAATACAGGTCAATCAGCCCCAGCATTTT. It encodes CASSEIQVNQPQHF.